A selection of T cell receptor beta chains follows, all from one sample in a study of a mutant IDH1 vaccine in newly diagnosed glioma. Repertoires were generated with immunoSEQ multiplex PCR, while TCRdb's copy carries only in-frame clones and drops some. The sample includes 20,000 to 25,000 clones, roughly three quarters of them seen just once. Their recognized antigens are unknown. This material consisted of peripheral blood mononuclear cells (PBMCs), taken from a glioma patient whose treatment included an IDH1 peptide vaccine. Every receptor here comes from a man between 18 and 35 years old with glioma. Some clones in this sample may be carry-over from other donors' samples. CDR3s include the opening cysteine and the closing phenylalanine or tryptophan. A D gene is named only where the DNA matches it firmly. For some rows the clone size is stated as once, few or many, or as a class when expanded; others skip it.

v_call	cdr3_length	j_call	clone_size	d_call	cdr3_nt	cdr3_aa
TRBV4-1	13	TRBJ2-6	NA	NA	TGCGCCAGCAGCCAGTCTGGGGCCAACGTCCTGACTTTC	CASSQSGANVLTF
TRBV4-3	15	TRBJ2-7	NA	NA	TGCGCCAGCAGCCAAGATCGGGACACAGCCTACGAGCAGTACTTC	CASSQDRDTAYEQYF
TRBV29-1	15	TRBJ1-5	NA	TRBD1	TGCAGCGTCGCACAGGGGGTAATTGGCAATCAGCCCCAGCATTTT	CSVAQGVIGNQPQHF
TRBV19	15	TRBJ1-5	NA	NA	TGTGCCAGTATTCGGACAGTCAATAGCAATCAGCCCCAGCATTTT	CASIRTVNSNQPQHF
TRBV9	14	TRBJ1-1	few	NA	TGTGCCAGCACTGATAGAGTGGGGGACACTGAAGCTTTCTTT	CASTDRVGDTEAFF
TRBV4-3	15	TRBJ1-4	NA	NA	TGCGCCAGCAGCCAAGATACAGGGCCTAATGAAAAACTGTTTTTT	CASSQDTGPNEKLFF
TRBV5-1	17	TRBJ2-1	NA	TRBD2	TGCGCCAGCAGCTTCCGGACTAGCGGGAACCCCTACAATGAGCAGTTCTTC	CASSFRTSGNPYNEQFF
TRBV7-2	13	TRBJ1-1	NA	NA	TGTGCCAGCAGCTTTGGAGGGCTTACTGAAGCTTTCTTT	CASSFGGLTEAFF
TRBV11-3	14	TRBJ1-1	few	NA	TGTGCCAGCAGCTTAGCGGGGCTGGGTACTGAAGCTTTCTTT	CASSLAGLGTEAFF
TRBV7-9	15	TRBJ1-2	NA	TRBD1	TGTGCCAGCAGCTTACGACAGGGGCTCCTCGATGGCTACACCTTC	CASSLRQGLLDGYTF
TRBV21-1	16	TRBJ2-7	NA	NA	TGTGCCAGCAGCACTGACGGCCACGTCGACTCCTACGAGCAGTACTTC	CASSTDGHVDSYEQYF
TRBV29-1	14	TRBJ2-1	NA	TRBD1	TGCATACCCAGACAGGGGGCGCGTTACAATGAGCAGTTCTTC	CIPRQGARYNEQFF
TRBV29-1	11	TRBJ2-7	NA	NA	TGCAGCGTGAGGCAGGCCTACGAGCAGTACTTC	CSVRQAYEQYF
TRBV6-5	14	TRBJ1-1	NA	TRBD1	TGTGCCAGCAAAATCGACAGGGCGACGACTGAAGCTTTCTTT	CASKIDRATTEAFF
TRBV4-3	15	TRBJ2-1	NA	TRBD2	TGCGCCAGCAGCCAAGCGAGCGGGGATTACAATGAGCAGTTCTTC	CASSQASGDYNEQFF
TRBV4-3	15	TRBJ1-2	NA	NA	TGCGCCAGCAGCCAAGATATTAGGGGGGGCCGAGGCTACACCTTC	CASSQDIRGGRGYTF
TRBV5-1	16	TRBJ1-4	NA	NA	TGCGCCAGCAGCTTGGCCGGAAGGGGGGGAGATGAAAAACTGTTTTTT	CASSLAGRGGDEKLFF
TRBV5-8	14	TRBJ2-7	NA	NA	TGTGCCAGCAGTATTACAGGATCCACCTACGAGCAGTACTTC	CASSITGSTYEQYF
TRBV18	13	TRBJ2-7	NA	NA	TGTGCCAGCTCCCTACCGGCCTCCTACGAGCAGTACTTC	CASSLPASYEQYF
TRBV5-1	15	TRBJ2-2	NA	NA	TGCGCCAGCAGCTTGGTACAGACCCCAACCGGGGAGCTGTTTTTT	CASSLVQTPTGELFF
TRBV7-9	15	TRBJ1-1	few	NA	TGTGCCAGCAGCTCTAGGGCGGGCATGAACACTGAAGCTTTCTTT	CASSSRAGMNTEAFF
TRBV2	11	TRBJ1-5	few	NA	TGTGCCAGCGGCATCAATCAGCCCCAGCATTTT	CASGINQPQHF
TRBV9	18	TRBJ1-2	NA	NA	TGTGCCAGCAGCCCACGCTTTAATCCGGGCGCATTTAACTATGGCTACACCTTC	CASSPRFNPGAFNYGYTF
TRBV19	16	TRBJ2-7	NA	TRBD2	TGTGCCAGTACACGGGGAGCGGGAGAGGTTCCCTACGAGCAGTACTTC	CASTRGAGEVPYEQYF
TRBV25-1	16	TRBJ1-2	NA	NA	TGTGCCAGCAGTGACCCAACAGGCCATTTTAATTATGGCTACACCTTC	CASSDPTGHFNYGYTF
TRBV7-9	14	TRBJ1-5	few	NA	TGTGCCAGCAGCTTAGGCCAACCCAATCAGCCCCAGCATTTT	CASSLGQPNQPQHF
TRBV19	16	TRBJ2-1	NA	TRBD2	TGTGCCAGTAGTACCTTTTGGGGGAGGGCCGTTGGTGAGCAGTTCTTC	CASSTFWGRAVGEQFF
TRBV5-1	14	TRBJ2-1	NA	NA	TGCGCCAGCAGCTCCTGGGACGGAAACAATGAGCAGTTCTTC	CASSSWDGNNEQFF
TRBV7-2	12	TRBJ1-2	NA	NA	NA	CASSLVWAGGTF
TRBV5-4	13	TRBJ1-1	once	NA	TGTGCCAGCAGCCCCCAGGAGAACACTGAAGCTTTCTTT	CASSPQENTEAFF
TRBV7-9	18	TRBJ1-1	NA	NA	TGTGCCAGCAGCCTTAGTTGGGAAGCGGCGCTGATGAACACTGAAGCTTTCTTT	CASSLSWEAALMNTEAFF
TRBV7-9	16	TRBJ2-2	NA	NA	TGTGCCAGCTTCCGACCTGTCCCGGCGGGGAGTGGGGAGCTGTTTTTT	CASFRPVPAGSGELFF
TRBV4-1	16	TRBJ2-3	NA	TRBD2	TGCGCCAGCAGCCAAGGTGTGGGACTAGGGCTTGGTACGCAGTATTTT	CASSQGVGLGLGTQYF
TRBV7-9	14	TRBJ2-5	few	NA	TGTGCCAGCAGCTTAGGCCGCGAAAAAGAGACCCAGTACTTC	CASSLGREKETQYF
TRBV15	14	TRBJ1-2	few	NA	TGTGCCACCAGCAGAGTAGTGGGAGGATCCGGCTACACCTTC	CATSRVVGGSGYTF
TRBV12-2	14	TRBJ2-7	few	NA	TGTGCAAGTCGCCCCGCAGTTGCCTCCTACGAGCAGTACTTC	CASRPAVASYEQYF
TRBV5-5	17	TRBJ2-3	NA	NA	TGTGCCAGCAGCTCGAACCGGGACCCTCCAAGCACAGATACGCAGTATTTT	CASSSNRDPPSTDTQYF
TRBV18	14	TRBJ1-1	few	TRBD1	TGTGCCAGCTCACAAGGGACAGGGCGTACTGAAGCTTTCTTT	CASSQGTGRTEAFF